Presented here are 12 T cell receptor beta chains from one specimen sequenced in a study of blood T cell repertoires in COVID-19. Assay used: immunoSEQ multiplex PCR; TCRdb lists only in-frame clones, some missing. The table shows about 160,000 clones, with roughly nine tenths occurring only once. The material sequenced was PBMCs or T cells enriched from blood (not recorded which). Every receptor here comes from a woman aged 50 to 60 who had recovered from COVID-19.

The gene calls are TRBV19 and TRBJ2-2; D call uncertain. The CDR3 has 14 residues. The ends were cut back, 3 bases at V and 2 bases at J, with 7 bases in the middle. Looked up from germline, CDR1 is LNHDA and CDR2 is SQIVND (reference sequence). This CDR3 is CASSIGFNTGELFF. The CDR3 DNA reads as TGTGCCAGTAGTATCGGGTTTAACACCGGGGAGCTGTTTTTT.

This chain's CDR3 is CASSRGDLLGEKLFF. CDR3 sequence (DNA): TGTGCCAGCAGCCGTGGGGACTTGTTGGGGGAAAAACTGTTTTTT. The J gene is TRBJ1-4, the V gene TRBV14; weak D call: TRBD1 (5 bases). The germline V gene has CDR1 SGHDN and CDR2 FVKESK. The CDR3 extends over 15 amino acids. V gave up 4 bases and J gave up 8 bases, with 17 bases separating them.

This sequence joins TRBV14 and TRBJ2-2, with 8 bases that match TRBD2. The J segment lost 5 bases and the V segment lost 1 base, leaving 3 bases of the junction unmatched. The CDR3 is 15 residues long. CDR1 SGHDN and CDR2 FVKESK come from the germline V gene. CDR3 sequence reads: CASSQAAGVTGELFF. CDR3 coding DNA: TGTGCCAGCAGCCAAGCAGCGGGAGTTACCGGGGAGCTGTTTTTT.

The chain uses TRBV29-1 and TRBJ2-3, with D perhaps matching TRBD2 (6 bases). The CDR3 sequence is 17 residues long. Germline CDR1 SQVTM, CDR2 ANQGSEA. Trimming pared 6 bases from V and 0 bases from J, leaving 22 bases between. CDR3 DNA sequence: TGCAGCGTCACGCCGCCGGGACTGGTCGCGAGCACAGATACGCAGTATTTT. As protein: CSVTPPGLVASTDTQYF.

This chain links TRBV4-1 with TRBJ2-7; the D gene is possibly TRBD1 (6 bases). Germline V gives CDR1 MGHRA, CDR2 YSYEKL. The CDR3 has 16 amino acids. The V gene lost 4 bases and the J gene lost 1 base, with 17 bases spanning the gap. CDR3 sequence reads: CASSPSGTPASYEQYF. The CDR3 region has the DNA TGCGCCAGCAGCCCGTCCGGGACACCGGCATCCTACGAGCAGTACTTC.

CDR3 region: CATTAGNTIYF. The CDR3 nucleotides are TGTGCCACTACCGCCGGAAACACCATATATTTT. The chain carries TRBV6-5 and TRBJ1-3; unclear D gene. Germline CDR1 reads MNHEY; CDR2 reads SVGAGI. The CDR3 runs to 11 residues. The V end was cut by 10 bases, the J end by 4 bases, with 8 bases between.

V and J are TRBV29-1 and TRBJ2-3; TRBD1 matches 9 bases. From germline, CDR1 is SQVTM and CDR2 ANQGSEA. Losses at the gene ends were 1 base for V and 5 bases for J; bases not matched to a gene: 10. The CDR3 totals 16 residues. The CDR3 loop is CSVEGTNRGPGDTQYF. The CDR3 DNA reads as TGCAGCGTTGAAGGGACCAACAGGGGGCCAGGAGATACGCAGTATTTT.

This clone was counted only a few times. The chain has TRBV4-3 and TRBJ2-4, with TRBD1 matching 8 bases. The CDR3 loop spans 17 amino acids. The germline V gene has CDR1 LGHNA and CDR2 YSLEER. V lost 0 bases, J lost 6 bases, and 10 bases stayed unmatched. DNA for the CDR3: TGCGCCAGCAGCCAAGATTACGGGACAGGTAGTCTAAACATTCAGTACTTC. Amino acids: CASSQDYGTGSLNIQYF.

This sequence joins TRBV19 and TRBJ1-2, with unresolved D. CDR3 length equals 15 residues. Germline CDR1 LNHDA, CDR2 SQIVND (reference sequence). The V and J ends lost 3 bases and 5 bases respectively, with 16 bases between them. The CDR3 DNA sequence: TGTGCCAGTAGTATCGTACAGCCCCCCTTGTATGGCTACACCTTC. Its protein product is CASSIVQPPLYGYTF.

The CDR3 sequence: CASSAGPPKNTEAFF. The CDR3 DNA reads TGTGCCAGCAGTGCGGGACCTCCTAAGAACACTGAAGCTTTCTTT. V usage is TRBV5-6 and J usage is TRBJ1-1, with D perhaps TRBD1 (5 bases). Germline V gene data show CDR1 as SGHDT and CDR2 as YYEEEE. CDR3 length equals 15 residues. Trimming shortened V by 5 bases and J by 1 base, and 15 bases separated the two germline ends. Filled out from reference TRBV5-6 and TRBJ1-1, the complete variable domain reads DAGVTQSPTHLIKTRGQQVTLRCSPKSGHDTVSWYQQALGQGPQFIFQYYEEEERQRGNFPDRFSGHQFPNYSSELNVNALLLGDSALYLCASSAGPPKNTEAFFGQGTRLTVV.

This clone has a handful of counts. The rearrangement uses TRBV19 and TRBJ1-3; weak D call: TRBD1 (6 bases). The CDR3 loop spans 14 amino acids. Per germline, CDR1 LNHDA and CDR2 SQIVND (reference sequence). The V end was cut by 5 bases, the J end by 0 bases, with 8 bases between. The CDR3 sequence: CASSGTNSGNTIYF. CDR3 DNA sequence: TGTGCCAGTAGTGGGACAAACTCTGGAAACACCATATATTTT.

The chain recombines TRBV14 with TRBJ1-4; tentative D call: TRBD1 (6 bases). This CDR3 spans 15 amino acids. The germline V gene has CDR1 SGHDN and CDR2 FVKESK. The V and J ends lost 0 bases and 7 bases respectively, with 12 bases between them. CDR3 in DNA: TGTGCCAGCAGCCAAGAACAGGGAAGGATTGAAAAACTGTTTTTT. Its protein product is CASSQEQGRIEKLFF.